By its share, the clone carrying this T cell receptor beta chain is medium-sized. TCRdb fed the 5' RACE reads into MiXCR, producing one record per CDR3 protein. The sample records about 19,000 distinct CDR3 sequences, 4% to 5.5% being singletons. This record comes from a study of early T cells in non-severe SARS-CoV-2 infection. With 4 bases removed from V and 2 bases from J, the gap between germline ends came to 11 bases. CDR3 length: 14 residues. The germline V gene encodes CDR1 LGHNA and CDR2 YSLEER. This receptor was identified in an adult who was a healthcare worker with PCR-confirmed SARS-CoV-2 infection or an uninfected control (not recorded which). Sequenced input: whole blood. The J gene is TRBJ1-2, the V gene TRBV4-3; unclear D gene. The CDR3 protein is CASSRSARNYGYTF. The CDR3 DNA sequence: TGCGCCAGCAGCCGGTCCGCCAGGAACTATGGCTACACCTTC.